The 31 T cell receptor beta chains in this list originate from one sample, sequenced in a study of beta chain features in type 1 diabetes. Study-wide points: The study found moderately but significantly shorter TCRB CDR3s in all four CD4+ subsets of Type 1 diabetes patients.

Sequenced material consisted of expressed TCRB transcripts (all of the isolated RNA was reverse transcribed). Using immunoSEQ multiplex PCR, the repertoire was profiled, and TCRdb retains in-frame clones only, with some absent. The sample holds 200,000 to 250,000 clones, approximately 16% seen once. For these receptors, no antigen is known. Sequencing was carried out using naive CD4+ T cells from blood. These receptors all come from a man aged 25 to 45 with type 1 diabetes.

The chain uses TRBV7-2 and TRBJ2-3; 8 positions match TRBD2. The CDR3 spans 15 residues. J gave up 2 bases and V 10 bases, and 11 bases lay outside the gene matches. Germline V gene sequence: CDR1 SGHTA, CDR2 FQGNSA. The CDR3, as DNA: TGTGCCACCCCCACAGCGGGAGCCCCCACAGATACGCAGTATTTT. Protein product: CATPTAGAPTDTQYF.

This chain connects TRBV7-2 to TRBJ1-5; 8 nucleotides line up with TRBD1. V lost 6 bases and J lost 6; bases outside the gene matches: 10. The CDR3 consists of 15 residues. Per germline, CDR1 SGHTA and CDR2 FQGNSA. The chain's CDR3 is CASSQATGGGQPQHF. The CDR3 DNA reads as TGTGCCAGCAGTCAAGCAACAGGGGGGGGTCAGCCCCAGCATTTT.

The V and J genes are TRBV30 and TRBJ2-5; unclear D gene. There are 12 residues in the CDR3. Germline lookup yields CDR1 GTSNPN and CDR2 SVGIG (reference sequence). V was cut by 2 bases and J by 5 bases, with 9 bases left in between. DNA of the CDR3: TGTGCCTGGAGTTGGGGATCCGAGACCCAGTACTTC. It yields the protein CAWSWGSETQYF.

Written as DNA, the CDR3 is TGCGCCAGCAGCCAACGGGTCAGGGGATACACTGAAGCTTTCTTT. Translated, it gives CASSQRVRGYTEAFF. The V and J genes are TRBV4-1 and TRBJ1-1; possible D gene TRBD1, 6 bases. Germline V gives CDR1 MGHRA, CDR2 YSYEKL. The ends were cut back, 2 bases at V and 3 bases at J, with 13 bases in the middle. The CDR3 runs 15 residues.

This clone was seen more than once but under ten times. The V and J genes are TRBV9 and TRBJ2-7, with TRBD1 matching 8 bases. V gave up 4 bases and J gave up 1 base; unmatched junction bases: 4. The CDR3 extends over 14 amino acids. Germline V gives CDR1 SGDLS, CDR2 YYNGEE. The CDR3 is CASSPRQGSYEQYF. Here the CDR3 DNA reads TGTGCCAGCAGCCCAAGACAGGGGTCCTACGAGCAGTACTTC.

V usage is TRBV5-1 and J usage is TRBJ2-3, with no clear D. The germline CDR1 and CDR2 sequences are SGHRS and YFSETQ. V lost 0 bases and J lost 4, with 3 bases in between. The CDR3 length is 12 residues. The CDR3 nucleotides are TGCGCCAGCAGCTTGGTGGCAGATACGCAGTATTTT. It codes for CASSLVADTQYF.

DNA for the CDR3: TGTGCCAGCAGTTATAGCGGGAAAGAGACCCAGTACTTC. It specifies CASSYSGKETQYF. The chain joins TRBV7-2 to TRBJ2-5; 8 bases match TRBD2. The CDR3 runs to 13 residues. V lost 6 bases to trimming and J lost 3 bases; unmatched junction nucleotides: 3. Germline-derived CDR1 and CDR2 are SGHTA and FQGNSA.

This clone turned up a few times. V is TRBV9 and J is TRBJ2-3, with 9 bases that match TRBD2. Losses at the gene ends were 2 bases for V and 5 bases for J; bases not matched to a gene: 9. CDR3 length: 16 residues. The germline V gene has CDR1 SGDLS and CDR2 YYNGEE. CDR3 in DNA: TGTGCCAGCAGCGTTAGCGGGAGCGGCCAGAGAGATACGCAGTATTTT. Its translation is CASSVSGSGQRDTQYF.

The rearrangement uses TRBV12-5 and TRBJ1-5; D uncertain. The V and J ends lost 7 bases and 4 bases respectively, with 11 bases between them. The CDR3 loop spans 13 amino acids. The germline gives CDR1 LGHNT, CDR2 FRNRAP. The CDR3 region is CASAAGGNQPQHF. CDR3 nucleotide sequence: TGTGCTAGTGCGGCAGGAGGAAATCAGCCCCAGCATTTT.

A few counts support this clone. The rearrangement uses TRBV25-1 and TRBJ1-2; perhaps TRBD1 as D (6 bases). The ends were cut back, 1 base at V and 6 bases at J, with 12 bases in the middle. Looked up from germline, CDR1 is MGHDK and CDR2 is SYGVNS. The CDR3 sequence is 14 residues long. The CDR3 is CASSESGEGDGYTF. CDR3 sequence (DNA): TGTGCCAGCAGTGAATCAGGGGAAGGGGATGGCTACACCTTC.

The chain is built from TRBV7-2 and TRBJ2-3; D gene uncertain. In germline, CDR1 is SGHTA, CDR2 FQGNSA. With 6 bases removed from V and 2 bases from J, the gap between germline ends came to 9 bases. This CDR3 spans 13 amino acids. CDR3 coding DNA: TGTGCCAGCAGGTGGAGCGACACAGATACGCAGTATTTT. Translating it yields CASRWSDTDTQYF.

The rearrangement uses TRBV30 and TRBJ1-2; D is perhaps TRBD1 (5 bases). Trimming left V 4 bases short and J 4 bases short, with 13 bases between. The CDR3 totals 13 residues. Germline assignment: CDR1 GTSNPN and CDR2 SVGIG (reference sequence). DNA of the CDR3: TGTGCCTGGACGAGGGACCGGAGCTATGGCTACACCTTC. Its protein is CAWTRDRSYGYTF.

This clone turned up a few times. V gene TRBV12-5 combines with J gene TRBJ2-1; no definite D call. The V gene lost 5 bases and the J gene lost 4 bases, with 3 bases spanning the gap. From germline, CDR1 is LGHNT and CDR2 FRNRAP. CDR3 length: 11 residues. CDR3 sequence (DNA): TGTGCTAGTGGTATATACAATGAGCAGTTCTTC. Protein product: CASGIYNEQFF.

The chain combines TRBV11-2 with TRBJ2-3; D unclear. V shed 0 bases and J shed 6 bases, with 7 bases lying between them. The CDR3 runs to 13 residues. Germline CDR1 reads SGHAT; CDR2 reads FQNNGV. CDR3: CASSLDARDTQYF. The CDR3 region has the DNA TGTGCCAGCAGCTTAGACGCGCGGGATACGCAGTATTTT.

This clone was picked up a small number of times. Other nucleotide sequences in the sample specify the same CDR3. This chain connects TRBV28 to TRBJ2-5, with D unclear. The CDR3 contains 11 residues. The V gene lost 2 bases and the J gene lost 5 bases, with 3 bases spanning the gap. Germline V gene data show CDR1 as MDHEN and CDR2 as SYDVKM. CDR3 DNA: TGTGCCAGCAGTTTAGTGGAGACCCAGTACTTC. Amino acid sequence: CASSLVETQYF.

CDR3 loop: CASSRQGRPSTYEQYF. CDR3 sequence (DNA): TGTGCCAGCAGCCGACAGGGGCGGCCCTCGACCTACGAGCAGTACTTC. The rearrangement joins TRBV7-2 to TRBJ2-7, with 8 bases identical to TRBD1. This CDR3 contains 16 residues. CDR1 is SGHTA and CDR2 is FQGNSA in the germline V gene. The ends lost 5 bases at V and 2 bases at J; junction bases unmatched: 11.

This chain uses TRBV29-1 with TRBJ2-3; D not certain. Germline V CDR1 and CDR2: SQVTM, ANQGSEA. Trimming shortened V by 5 bases and J by 2 bases, and 8 bases separated the two germline ends. The CDR3 totals 12 residues. The CDR3 reads CSVLPTTDTQYF. The CDR3 nucleotides read TGCAGCGTTCTTCCCACCACAGATACGCAGTATTTT.

This clone appeared a few times. The chain couples TRBV2 to TRBJ2-3, with a weak D call TRBD2 (6 bases). This CDR3 is built from 14 residues. Trimming cost V 7 bases and J 1 base, with 12 bases left between them. The germline gives CDR1 SNHLY, CDR2 FYNNEI. The CDR3 sequence: CASTKRAGTDTQYF. Written as DNA, the CDR3 is TGTGCCAGCACGAAGCGGGCCGGCACAGATACGCAGTATTTT.

The J gene is TRBJ2-7, the V gene TRBV7-2; D assignment may be TRBD1 or TRBD2 (5 bases each). The germline V and J ends were trimmed by 5 bases and 5 bases, with 10 bases remaining between them. This CDR3 region has 12 residues. CDR1 is SGHTA, CDR2 FQGNSA, per germline. The CDR3 protein is CASSPGGHEQYF. The CDR3, as DNA: TGTGCCAGCAGCCCTGGGGGTCACGAGCAGTACTTC.

There are a few counts of this clone. This rearrangement joins TRBV29-1 to TRBJ2-6, with 7 positions matching TRBD1. Germline trimming cut 5 bases from V and 1 base from J; bases unmatched to any gene: 2. The CDR3 is 14 amino acids. The germline V gene encodes CDR1 SQVTM and CDR2 ANQGSEA. Written as DNA, the CDR3 is TGCAGCGTTAACAGGGGATCTGGGGCCAACGTCCTGACTTTC. Its protein product is CSVNRGSGANVLTF.

The V call is TRBV30, the J call TRBJ2-5; D might be TRBD2 (6 bases). The germline CDR1 and CDR2 sequences are GTSNPN and SVGIG (reference sequence). The ends were cut back, 3 bases at V and 1 base at J, with 6 bases in the middle. The CDR3 spans 12 residues. The CDR3 protein is CAWRTSQETQYF. The CDR3, as DNA: TGTGCCTGGAGGACTAGCCAAGAGACCCAGTACTTC.

The chain links TRBV28 to TRBJ2-1; weak D call: TRBD1 (5 bases). The CDR3 sequence is 13 residues long. Trimming shortened V by 6 bases and J by 6 bases, and 12 bases separated the two germline ends. Germline values: CDR1 MDHEN, CDR2 SYDVKM. The chain's CDR3 is CASRREDSNEQFF. CDR3 in DNA: TGTGCCAGCAGGCGTGAAGACAGCAATGAGCAGTTCTTC.

This CDR3 is CAWSVGQGGNQPQHF. CDR3 coding DNA: TGTGCCTGGAGTGTTGGACAGGGGGGCAATCAGCCCCAGCATTTT. V is TRBV30 and J is TRBJ1-5, with TRBD1 matching over 10 bases. With V trimmed by 0 bases and J by 2 bases, 1 base remained unmatched. Per germline, CDR1 GTSNPN and CDR2 SVGIG (reference sequence). This CDR3 is built from 15 residues. Complete variable domain (other parts from reference TRBV30 and TRBJ1-5): SQTIHQWPATLVQPVGSPLSLECTVEGTSNPNLYWYRQAAGRGLQLLFYSVGIGQISSEVPQNLSASRPQDRQFILSSKKLLLSDSGFYLCAWSVGQGGNQPQHFGDGTRLSIL.

This clone turned up a few times. The chain employs TRBV19 and TRBJ1-2, with a weak D call TRBD1 (5 bases). The CDR3 spans 12 residues. Per germline, CDR1 LNHDA and CDR2 SQIVND (reference sequence). V was pared by 5 bases and J by 4 bases, with 8 bases between. The CDR3 sequence is CASSDRVYGYTF. The DNA for the CDR3 is TGTGCCAGTAGTGACAGAGTCTATGGCTACACCTTC.

DNA for the CDR3: TGCAGCGGACTAGGGGGGACCCTCGGCAATGAGCAGTTCTTC. Protein: CSGLGGTLGNEQFF. V is TRBV29-1 and J is TRBJ2-1; D assignment may be TRBD1 or TRBD2 (6 bases each). CDR1 and CDR2 (germline): SQVTM, ANQGSEA. The CDR3 contains 14 residues. V was trimmed by 7 bases and J by 6 bases, leaving 19 bases between them.

This rearrangement joins TRBV5-1 to TRBJ1-1, with D hard to call. V dropped 0 bases and J dropped 2 bases, with 8 bases sitting between them. The CDR3 consists of 14 residues. The germline V gene has CDR1 SGHRS and CDR2 YFSETQ. The CDR3 region is CASSLGTANTEAFF. The CDR3 DNA follows: TGCGCCAGCAGCTTGGGCACAGCCAACACTGAAGCTTTCTTT.

This clone was seen a handful of times. The chain couples TRBV29-1 to TRBJ1-1; D gene uncertain. Germline-derived CDR1 and CDR2 are SQVTM and ANQGSEA. Between the trimmed V and J ends, which lost 4 bases and 0 bases, there was a span of 9 bases. CDR3 length equals 13 residues. CDR3 amino acids: CSVAALLNTEAFF. The DNA for the CDR3 is TGCAGCGTTGCGGCGCTCCTGAACACTGAAGCTTTCTTT.

This rearrangement joins TRBV30 to TRBJ2-1, with 7 bases aligning to TRBD2. Per the germline V gene, CDR1 is GTSNPN and CDR2 is SVGIG (reference sequence). The CDR3 runs to 13 residues. V shed 8 bases and J 9 bases; nucleotides not matched to a gene: 13. The CDR3 region is CAGLGLHLAEQFF. The CDR3 DNA follows: TGTGCCGGCCTGGGACTACACCTAGCTGAGCAGTTCTTC.

The rearrangement joins TRBV4-1 to TRBJ2-1, with 7 bases fitting TRBD2. V gave up 1 base and J gave up 4 bases; unmatched junction bases: 4. The CDR3 contains 15 residues. Germline V gives CDR1 MGHRA, CDR2 YSYEKL. CDR3 in DNA: TGCGCCAGCAGCCAAGTCGACGGGAGGTACAATGAGCAGTTCTTC. Translating it yields CASSQVDGRYNEQFF.

This clone was detected a few times. V usage is TRBV7-9 and J usage is TRBJ2-7; D not resolved. Germline CDR1 SEHNR, CDR2 FQNEAQ (reference sequence). V dropped 5 bases and J dropped 11 bases, with 25 bases sitting between them. This CDR3 is 15 amino acids long. CDR3 in DNA: TGTGCCAGCAGCGCCGCCCTGAAGGAAAGCGTCTTTAAGTACTTC. Its translation is CASSAALKESVFKYF.

This clone showed up just a few times. The CDR3 region has the DNA TGTGCCAGCAGTCCCCAGCGGGGTAGCTATGGCTACACCTTC. It codes for CASSPQRGSYGYTF. V and J are TRBV6-5 and TRBJ1-2, with no clear D. This CDR3 region has 14 residues. Trimming cost V 5 bases and J 4 bases, with 14 bases left between them. Germline V gene data show CDR1 as MNHEY and CDR2 as SVGAGI.